This section outlines one T cell receptor (beta chain) sequence together with its context. V was trimmed by 1 base and J by 10 bases, leaving 8 bases between them. The CDR3 runs 13 residues. The germline V gene has CDR1 SEHNR and CDR2 FQNEAQ (reference sequence). This sample was taken from a study of blood T cell repertoires in COVID-19. For the study at large: Sources were T cells, B-cell-depleted T cells, or PBMCs; the material itself was cDNA or gDNA.

Original processing methods: Reference gene primers were amplified, and this amplification served to estimate nucleated cell counts. Only in-frame clones appear in the TCRdb table, and some are missing; sequencing was by immunoSEQ multiplex PCR. V, J and clone size derive from that table, while D and trimming were established from the DNA sequence. The sample has 300,000 to 400,000 clones, approximately 86% seen once. Assignment of participants to cohorts was predicated upon participant-reported clinical history. What was sequenced was PBMCs or T cells enriched from blood (not recorded which). The TCR comes from a woman in her 40s with acute COVID-19. This rearrangement joins TRBV7-9 to TRBJ1-6; D possibly corresponds to TRBD1 (5 bases). The CDR3 sequence: CASSLETGSPLHF. For the CDR3, the DNA is TGTGCCAGCAGCTTAGAAACAGGCTCACCCCTCCACTTT.